The present T cell receptor beta chain was sequenced within a study of T cell clones after liver transplantation. In the study overall: Post-transplant blood was tracked for graft-donor-reactive T cell clones identified in a pre-transplant mixed lymphocyte reaction.

Generated by immunoSEQ multiplex PCR, the TCRdb table keeps only in-frame clones and is missing some. The data contain some 23,000 clones, 55% to 70% of them singletons. This clone is categorized as medium-sized (0.01 to 0.1%). What it binds is unknown. The CDR3 loop spans 12 amino acids. V dropped 5 bases and J dropped 3 bases, with 7 bases sitting between them. Germline V gives CDR1 MNHNS, CDR2 SASEGT. CD3+CD4+ and CD3+CD8+ cells were FACS-sorted from thawed unstimulated PBMCs. Study-level results: In two subjects, few donor cells limited the measurable donor-reactive repertoire.

The source was CD4+ T cells from blood, collected before liver transplant. The sequence was obtained from a human donor who received a liver transplant. J is TRBJ1-1 and V is TRBV6-1; D gene unclear. CDR3 protein: CASSFTDTEAFF. The CDR3 DNA sequence: TGTGCCAGCAGTTTTACCGACACTGAAGCTTTCTTT.